The clone carrying this T cell receptor beta chain appeared a few times. The antigen remains undetermined. The CDR3 extends over 13 amino acids. Germline values: CDR1 MNHEY, CDR2 SVGAGI. V gave up 8 bases and J gave up 1 base, with 11 bases separating them. Full-length variable regions came from constant-region reverse primers plus semi-nested Nested Universal Primer A PCR. TCRdb itself ran the 5' RACE reads through MiXCR, one entry per CDR3 protein. The profile covers just under 65,000 distinct CDR3 sequences, with roughly 23% appearing a single time and approximately 3% taken by the ten largest. The memory fraction was CD4+CD45RO+CD25- cells. Study results and caveats: Larger-cohort validation covered only one TCR beta V-J rearrangement.

V gene TRBV6-5 combines with J gene TRBJ1-1; D ambiguous. The sample comprised memory CD4+ T cells sorted from a lymph node. Subset specified: memory CD4+ T cells, CD4+CD45RO+CD25-. The origin of this receptor is a female donor with breast cancer. This CDR3 reads CASGRSPNTEAFF. The DNA for the CDR3 is TGTGCCAGCGGTCGGAGCCCGAACACTGAAGCTTTCTTT.